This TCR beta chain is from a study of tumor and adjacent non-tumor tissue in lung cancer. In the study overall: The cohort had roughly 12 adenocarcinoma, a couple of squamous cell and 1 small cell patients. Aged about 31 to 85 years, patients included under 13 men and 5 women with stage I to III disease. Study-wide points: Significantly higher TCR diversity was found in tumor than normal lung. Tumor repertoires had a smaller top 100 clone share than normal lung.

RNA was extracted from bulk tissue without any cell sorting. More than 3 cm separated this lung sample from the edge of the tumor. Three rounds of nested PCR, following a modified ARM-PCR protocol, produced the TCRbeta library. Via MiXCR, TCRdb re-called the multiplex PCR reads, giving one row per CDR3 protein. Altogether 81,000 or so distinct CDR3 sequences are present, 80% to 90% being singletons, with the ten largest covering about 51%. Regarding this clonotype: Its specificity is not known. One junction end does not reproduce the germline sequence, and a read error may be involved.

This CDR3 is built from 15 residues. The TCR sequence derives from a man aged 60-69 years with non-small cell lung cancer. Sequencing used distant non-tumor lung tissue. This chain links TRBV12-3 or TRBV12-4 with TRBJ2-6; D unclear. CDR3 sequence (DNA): TGTGCCAGCATCCATGGACGATCTGGGTCCAACGTCCTGACTTTC. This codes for CASIHGRSGSNVLTF.